The entry below gives a single T cell receptor beta chain sequence along with its context. The sample is drawn from a study of cytomegalovirus exposure and HLA in healthy donors. 60 Vbeta and 13 Jbeta primers were used in PCR. Using immunoSEQ multiplex PCR, the repertoire was profiled, and TCRdb retains in-frame clones only, with some absent. The table lists about 94,000 clones, roughly 80% of them singletons. Germline CDR1 is MNHEY and CDR2 is SMNVEV (reference sequence). The CDR3 extends over 13 amino acids. V shed 6 bases, J shed 4 bases, and the junction held 4 bases outside the gene matches. Specimen: PBMCs. This TCR was sampled from a man aged 40-55 years in good health and CMV-seropositive. The rearrangement joins TRBV27 to TRBJ1-2; 8 bases line up with TRBD1. The CDR3 protein is CASRSGGPYGYTF. CDR3 DNA sequence: TGTGCCAGCAGGTCAGGGGGCCCCTATGGCTACACCTTC.